Below are 21 T cell receptor beta chains sequenced from a single sample in a study of blood T cell repertoires in COVID-19. Assay used: immunoSEQ multiplex PCR; TCRdb lists only in-frame clones, some missing. The sample records over 300,000 clones, around 90% being singletons. The sequencing sample was made of peripheral blood. The receptors here all came from a man between 18 and 29 years old with active or convalescent COVID-19.

This sequence joins TRBV28 and TRBJ2-1, with D perhaps matching TRBD1 (5 bases). The CDR3 runs 12 residues. Trimming took 3 bases from V and 12 from J, leaving 12 bases between them. Germline V CDR1 and CDR2: MDHEN, SYDVKM. CDR3 sequence (DNA): TGTGCCAGCAGTTTGGACAAGCACGGGCAGTTCTTC. Translating gives CASSLDKHGQFF.

The table lists this clone with a count of one. V is TRBV28 and J is TRBJ2-7; weak D call: TRBD2 (5 bases). The CDR3 loop spans 14 amino acids. V was pared by 2 bases and J by 1 base, with 9 bases between. Germline lookup yields CDR1 MDHEN and CDR2 SYDVKM. CDR3 DNA sequence: TGTGCCAGCAGTTTAGCGGGCTTATCCTACGAGCAGTACTTC. Its protein product is CASSLAGLSYEQYF.

As DNA, the CDR3 is TGTGCCAGCAGTCTGACAGGAAGCTCCTACGAGCAGTACTTC. Translation gives CASSLTGSSYEQYF. The chain couples TRBV27 to TRBJ2-7; a weak D match, TRBD1 (6 bases). Germline-derived CDR1 and CDR2 are MNHEY and SMNVEV (reference sequence). This CDR3 has 14 residues. V was shortened by 5 bases and J by 0 bases, with 11 bases between the two germline ends.

CDR3 sequence reads: CASRPGGQETQYF. The CDR3 DNA reads TGCGCCAGCAGACCAGGGGGCCAAGAGACCCAGTACTTC. The chain recombines TRBV5-1 with TRBJ2-5; 7 bases agree with TRBD1. V shed 5 bases, J shed 1 base, and the junction held 2 bases outside the gene matches. The germline V gene has CDR1 SGHRS and CDR2 YFSETQ. The CDR3 has 13 residues.

The chain is built from TRBV27 and TRBJ2-1; TRBD2 matches 10 bases. The trim removed 3 bases at V and 4 bases at J, leaving 12 bases unmatched. This CDR3 has 18 residues. Germline assignment: CDR1 MNHEY and CDR2 SMNVEV (reference sequence). CDR3 in DNA: TGTGCCAGCAGTTTTCAACCCAGCGGGGGGGAACTTTACAATGAGCAGTTCTTC. It specifies CASSFQPSGGELYNEQFF.

The CDR3 coding sequence is TGTGCCACCAGTGATTACAGGGATGGCTACACCTTC. It encodes CATSDYRDGYTF. The J gene is TRBJ1-2, the V gene TRBV24-1; TRBD1 might be the D (6 bases). The CDR3 consists of 12 residues. CDR1 is KGHDR, CDR2 SFDVKD, per germline. V gave up 2 bases and J gave up 6 bases, with 6 bases separating them.

The chain has TRBV6-5 and TRBJ1-4, with D hard to call. V lost 6 bases and J 3 bases, leaving 14 bases between the germline ends. The CDR3 runs to 15 residues. Germline V CDR1 and CDR2: MNHEY, SVGAGI. The CDR3 DNA follows: TGTGCCAGCAGGGCGGGGAGTGGTTCTAATGAAAAACTGTTTTTT. Encoded protein: CASRAGSGSNEKLFF.

The chain combines TRBV28 with TRBJ1-2; 7 nucleotides line up with TRBD1. V lost 6 bases to trimming and J lost 8 bases; unmatched junction nucleotides: 12. The CDR3 extends over 14 amino acids. The V gene's germline CDR1 is MDHEN and CDR2 SYDVKM. CDR3 in DNA: TGTGCCAGCAGGGGCGGGAAGGGGGCTGGAGGCTACACCTTC. Translated, it gives CASRGGKGAGGYTF.

This chain joins TRBV28 and TRBJ2-7, with a tentative D call TRBD1 (5 bases). V lost 2 bases and J lost 6, with 14 bases in between. The CDR3 is made up of 14 amino acids. Per the germline V gene, CDR1 is MDHEN and CDR2 is SYDVKM. CDR3 in DNA: TGTGCCAGCAGTTTAGTCAATTTTAGGGGCGAGCAGTACTTC. Its protein product is CASSLVNFRGEQYF.

V usage is TRBV7-3 and J usage is TRBJ2-1; 9 positions agree with TRBD2. CDR1 and CDR2 (germline): SGHTA, FQGTGA. The ends lost 0 bases at V and 5 bases at J; junction bases unmatched: 2. The CDR3 loop spans 15 amino acids. Here the CDR3 reads CASSLTGLANNEQFF. The CDR3 bases are TGTGCCAGCAGCTTAACTGGACTAGCGAACAATGAGCAGTTCTTC.

CDR3 in amino acids: CASSLYREETQYF. Written as DNA, the CDR3 is TGTGCCAGCTCACTGTACAGGGAAGAGACCCAGTACTTC. The rearrangement links TRBV18 to TRBJ2-5; D is perhaps TRBD1 (6 bases). Trimming cost V 4 bases and J 3 bases, with 9 bases left between them. The germline gives CDR1 KGHSH, CDR2 LQKENI. The CDR3 is made up of 13 amino acids.

This chain connects TRBV29-1 to TRBJ2-7; the D is unclear. The V end lost 5 bases, the J end lost 3 bases, and 17 bases lay between the germline ends. Germline V gene data show CDR1 as SQVTM and CDR2 as ANQGSEA. This CDR3 is 14 amino acids long. The CDR3: CSVRETLGVYEQYF. The CDR3 nucleotides read TGCAGCGTTCGTGAGACCCTAGGCGTCTACGAGCAGTACTTC.

As DNA, the CDR3 is TGCAGCGTATCTAGTACGACCCACAATGAGCAGTTCTTC. This encodes CSVSSTTHNEQFF. V gene TRBV29-1 combines with J gene TRBJ2-1; D not certain. Per the germline V gene, CDR1 is SQVTM and CDR2 is ANQGSEA. The CDR3 loop spans 13 amino acids. Trimming shortened V by 6 bases and J by 5 bases, and 14 bases separated the two germline ends.

This clone has only a few counts. The chain carries TRBV7-9 and TRBJ2-3, with 7 bases aligning to TRBD1. The V gene end was trimmed by 5 bases and the J gene end by 0 bases; junction bases not matched to a gene: 5. The CDR3 has 15 residues. Germline V gene sequence: CDR1 SEHNR, CDR2 FQNEAQ (reference sequence). CDR3 bases: TGTGCCAGCAGCGCCCGGGACAGAAGCACAGATACGCAGTATTTT. It specifies CASSARDRSTDTQYF.

The CDR3 is CASSHSIGQGPRETQYF. CDR3 bases: TGTGCCAGCAGCCACTCTATCGGACAGGGGCCGAGGGAGACCCAGTACTTC. V and J are TRBV14 and TRBJ2-5, with 9 bases aligning to TRBD1. This CDR3 spans 17 amino acids. V was clipped by 3 bases and J by 5 bases; unmatched bases: 13. Germline-derived CDR1 and CDR2 are SGHDN and FVKESK. The full variable domain, rest sourced from reference TRBV14 and TRBJ2-5, is EAGVTQFPSHSVIEKGQTVTLRCDPISGHDNLYWYRRVMGKEIKFLLHFVKESKQDESGMPNNRFLAERTGGTYSTLKVQPAELEDSGVYFCASSHSIGQGPRETQYFGPGTRLLVL.

V gene TRBV29-1 combines with J gene TRBJ2-5; TRBD2 matches at 11 bases. The germline gives CDR1 SQVTM, CDR2 ANQGSEA. The length of the CDR3 is 15 residues. V was clipped by 6 bases and J by 7 bases; unmatched bases: 13. The CDR3 nucleotides are TGCAGCGTGTCCGAACAGACTAGCGGGACAGGGACCCAGTACTTC. Its translation: CSVSEQTSGTGTQYF.

The chain uses TRBV9 and TRBJ1-6; D uncertain. The CDR3 runs 14 residues. CDR1 and CDR2 from the germline V gene are SGDLS and YYNGEE. V shed 4 bases and J shed 3 bases, with 8 bases lying between them. CDR3 coding DNA: TGTGCCAGCAGCCCCACCAGCTATAATTCACCCCTCCACTTT. Translating gives CASSPTSYNSPLHF.

The rearrangement uses TRBV7-8 and TRBJ1-4; 10 positions match TRBD1. V dropped 5 bases and J dropped 6; count of bases not matched to a gene: 3. The CDR3 has 14 residues. Germline V gene sequence: CDR1 SGHVS, CDR2 FQNEAQ. The CDR3 sequence: CASSRTGGYEKLFF. The CDR3 DNA is TGTGCCAGCAGCCGGACAGGGGGGTATGAAAAACTGTTTTTT.

This clone showed up just once. V is TRBV18 and J is TRBJ2-1, with TRBD1 as a possible D gene (5 bases). CDR3 length equals 15 residues. Looked up from germline, CDR1 is KGHSH and CDR2 is LQKENI. V was pared by 0 bases and J by 6 bases, with 12 bases between. The CDR3 loop is CASSPPGTGLNEQFF. The CDR3 nucleotides are TGTGCCAGCTCACCACCGGGCACAGGCCTCAATGAGCAGTTCTTC.

J is TRBJ2-2 and V is TRBV7-3; tentatively, D is TRBD1 (6 bases). The length of the CDR3 is 14 residues. V was trimmed by 4 bases and J by 6 bases, leaving 12 bases between them. Germline CDR1 is SGHTA and CDR2 is FQGTGA. CDR3 protein: CASSSTGSSGELFF. CDR3 nucleotide sequence: TGTGCCAGCAGCTCCACAGGGAGTTCCGGGGAGCTGTTTTTT.

The gene calls are TRBV5-1 and TRBJ2-3; D may be TRBD2 (7 bases). Trimming took off 3 bases at V and 5 bases at J, with 16 bases between the two ends. Germline V gene data show CDR1 as SGHRS and CDR2 as YFSETQ. The CDR3 covers 15 residues. The CDR3 loop reads CASSSNWGGLDTQYF. CDR3 nucleotide sequence: TGCGCCAGCAGCTCCAATTGGGGGGGCTTAGATACGCAGTATTTT. Using reference TRBV5-1 and TRBJ2-3 for the parts outside the CDR3, the full variable domain is KAGVTQTPRYLIKTRGQQVTLSCSPISGHRSVSWYQQTPGQGLQFLFEYFSETQRNKGNFPGRFSGRQFSNSRSEMNVSTLELGDSALYLCASSSNWGGLDTQYFGPGTRLTVL.